This is a list of T cell receptor beta chains from one sample in a study of cytomegalovirus exposure and HLA in healthy donors. The data were produced by immunoSEQ multiplex PCR, yet TCRdb's version contains in-frame clones alone and is incomplete. Here the sample spans about 130,000 clones, roughly 70% being singletons. Sequencing used PBMCs. The source is a human donor in good health. Both conserved end residues are trimmed from each CDR3.

TRBV11-2,TRBJ2-1,ASSLAGGSYNEQF
TRBV11-2,TRBJ2-7,ASSFGTGSEQY
TRBV15,TRBJ2-2,ATSRDRVGASGKTGELF
TRBV6-5,TRBJ2-1,ASRDLAGGYNEQF
TRBV19,TRBJ1-3,ASSITRDSGNTIY
TRBV7-3,TRBJ2-3,ASSPGQITDTQY
TRBV7-2,TRBJ2-7,ASSWSGGEQY
TRBV1,TRBJ2-7,TSSQDFASGSYEQY
TRBV4-1,TRBJ2-1,ASSRLAEGGNEQF
TRBV11-2,TRBJ2-5,ASTMSGGRQETQY
TRBV19,TRBJ1-5,ATYLGAANNQPQH
TRBV27,TRBJ2-7,ASSKNTGGGSHEQY
TRBV18,TRBJ1-1,ASSSGQGKFIEAF
TRBV9,TRBJ2-7,ASSAPVSAEQY
TRBV2,TRBJ2-5,ASSEGGHAQETQY
TRBV29-1,TRBJ2-2,SAQPGLNTGELF
TRBV7-2,TRBJ2-7,ASSAPLDRAYEQY
TRBV27,TRBJ2-7,ASPRGSGPYEQY
TRBV7-2,TRBJ2-7,ASSQRGTDEQY
TRBV19,TRBJ2-4,ASSPLTGSIQY
TRBV5-1,TRBJ2-7,ASSSYGRTYEQY
TRBV19,TRBJ2-3,ASSPEELGRVTQY
TRBV29-1,TRBJ1-2,SVDPRGVGGYT
TRBV19,TRBJ2-1,ASTTASSYNEQF
TRBV4-3,TRBJ2-3,ASGALGTDTQY
TRBV29-1,TRBJ1-4,SAQASEKLF
TRBV5-1,TRBJ2-4,ASSLEGPRDIQY
TRBV28,TRBJ1-5,ASSSPVSNQPQH
TRBV9,TRBJ2-3,ASSVAGGSTDTQY
TRBV27,TRBJ2-7,ASSFFGYEQY
TRBV4-1,TRBJ1-6,ASSQTRDYYSPLH
TRBV5-4,TRBJ2-1,ASSSGGSYNEQF
TRBV5-4,TRBJ2-7,ASSFPGGEQY
TRBV2,TRBJ2-5,ASSDEETQY
TRBV5-1,TRBJ2-5,ASSWVTNQETQY
TRBV5-1,TRBJ2-5,ASSLGGEETQY
TRBV5-1,TRBJ2-1,ASLGGPAGDEQF
TRBV28,TRBJ1-2,ASSPGEYGYT
TRBV19,TRBJ2-7,ASNRGGTASYEQY
TRBV15,TRBJ1-3,ATSRVSRSSGNTIY
TRBV12-5,TRBJ2-7,ASGTTQGFSEQY
TRBV7-9,TRBJ2-7,ASSSPGGGGYYEQY
TRBV14,TRBJ2-7,ASSQDRRELQY
TRBV29-1,TRBJ2-5,SVDGTGGGETQY
TRBV14,TRBJ2-3,ASSQAGSGTSGRYTQY
TRBV27,TRBJ1-1,ASSSPRGGRTEAF
TRBV7-8,TRBJ2-2,ASSLVVAGELF
TRBV11-2,TRBJ2-1,ASSLGSRQRDANEQF
TRBV7-8,TRBJ2-1,ASSLSLAGHNEQF
TRBV11-3,TRBJ2-7,ASSGWELGDEQY
TRBV4-2,TRBJ1-4,ASSQDALGQEKLF
TRBV28,TRBJ2-1,ASSRRLAGSYNEQF